The 14 T cell receptor beta chains presented below share a single source sample, sequenced in a study of radiotherapy plus CTLA-4 blockade in lung cancer (dated by TCRdb to 2016 to 2018). Libraries were constructed by the immunoSEQ multiplex PCR assay. As stored in TCRdb, this immuneACCESS dataset retains in-frame rearrangements with V and J assigned. A fraction of the clones does not appear; measured against another copy, unresolved V genes explain less than half of the discrepancy, and the remainder lacks a known reason. The sample has 30,000 to 35,000 clones on record, roughly 71% of them singletons. The ten largest clones represent 3% to 5% of the sample. The sample in question was peripheral blood, obtained from a patient treated with radiotherapy plus ipilimumab. The source is a human donor with non-small cell lung cancer who had stable disease on radiotherapy plus ipilimumab.

This sequence joins TRBV5-1 and TRBJ2-5; a weak D match, TRBD1 (6 bases). This CDR3 contains 16 residues. The germline V and J ends were trimmed by 0 bases and 1 base, with 13 bases remaining between them. Germline V gene lookup returns CDR1 SGHRS and CDR2 YFSETQ. The CDR3: CASSLVTGGGQETQYF. The CDR3 region has the DNA TGCGCCAGCAGCTTGGTGACAGGTGGGGGCCAAGAGACCCAGTACTTC.

V and J are TRBV25-1 and TRBJ1-4; D is perhaps TRBD1 (5 bases). The CDR3 contains 14 residues. Germline-derived CDR1 and CDR2 are MGHDK and SYGVNS. Between the trimmed V and J ends, which lost 9 bases and 6 bases, there was a span of 17 bases. CDR3 protein: CARGSSGGDEKLFF. CDR3 nucleotide sequence: TGTGCCAGGGGGAGTTCGGGGGGTGATGAAAAACTGTTTTTT.

The chain couples TRBV21-1 to TRBJ1-1. TRBV21-1 constitutes a pseudogene. The CDR3 covers 14 residues. Written as DNA, the CDR3 is TGTGCCAGCAGCAAAGTTCCTATGAACACTGAAGCTTTCTTT. It codes for CASSKVPMNTEAFF.

The chain carries TRBV4-3 and TRBJ2-3; D is unresolved. The germline gives CDR1 LGHNA, CDR2 YSLEER. The CDR3 is 13 residues long. With 1 base removed from V and 9 bases from J, the gap between germline ends came to 11 bases. The CDR3 DNA sequence: TGCGCCAGCAGCCAAGTTAGGACCGAGACGCAGTATTTT. Translated: CASSQVRTETQYF.

In this sample, this clone turned up a few times. The J gene is TRBJ1-2, the V gene TRBV28, with TRBD1 matching 8 bases. The CDR3 has 17 amino acids. Germline V lookup: CDR1 MDHEN, CDR2 SYDVKM. V was clipped by 4 bases and J by 8 bases; unmatched bases: 18. CDR3 in DNA: TGTGCCAGCAGTTCCAGAGCTCCCGGGACAGGAAGGTTAGGCTACACCTTC. Protein sequence: CASSSRAPGTGRLGYTF.

The chain couples TRBV2 to TRBJ2-1; perhaps TRBD1 as D (6 bases). The CDR3 extends over 12 amino acids. V shed 6 bases and J shed 6 bases, with 9 bases lying between them. The germline gives CDR1 SNHLY, CDR2 FYNNEI. CDR3 DNA: TGTGCCAGCAGCACGGACAGCAATGAGCAGTTCTTC. As protein: CASSTDSNEQFF.

The gene calls are TRBV7-9 and TRBJ2-7; 8 bases align to TRBD2. V shed 5 bases, J shed 6 bases, and the junction held 9 bases outside the gene matches. The CDR3 totals 14 residues. Looked up from germline, CDR1 is SEHNR and CDR2 is FQNEAQ (reference sequence). In DNA, the CDR3 is TGTGCCAGCAGCAAATCGGGGACTAGTGGCGAGCAGTACTTC. Translation: CASSKSGTSGEQYF. Full variable domain (remainder filled in from reference TRBV7-9 and TRBJ2-7): DTGVSQNPRHKITKRGQNVTFRCDPISEHNRLYWYRQTLGQGPEFLTYFQNEAQLEKSRLLSDRFSAERPKGSFSTLEIQRTEQGDSAMYLCASSKSGTSGEQYFGPGTRLTVT.

This clone was counted only a few times. In the same sample, other DNA sequences code for this CDR3. This chain uses TRBV5-1 with TRBJ2-5; the match to TRBD2 covers 8 bases. Germline loops: CDR1 SGHRS, CDR2 YFSETQ. J was trimmed by 7 bases and V by 0 bases; bases with no gene match: 14. The CDR3 is made up of 17 amino acids. CDR3 loop: CASSLAGVGRGSGTQYF. The CDR3 nucleotides read TGCGCCAGCAGCTTGGCTGGGGTCGGGAGGGGTTCGGGGACCCAGTACTTC.

This clone was seen only a few times. The CDR3 bases are TGTGCCAGTAGTATAGGCGGGAGAGTAGAGGACGAGCAGTACTTC. Protein sequence: CASSIGGRVEDEQYF. The gene calls are TRBV19 and TRBJ2-7; TRBD2 agrees at 7 bases. Germline CDR1 and CDR2: LNHDA and SQIVND (reference sequence). With 1 base clipped from V and 5 bases from J, the junction kept 8 bases outside the gene matches. The CDR3 runs to 15 residues.

The rearrangement links TRBV11-3 to TRBJ1-2; the D gene is possibly TRBD1 (5 bases). From germline, CDR1 is SGHNT and CDR2 YENEEA. The CDR3 has 15 residues. V was shortened by 5 bases and J by 5 bases, with 18 bases between the two germline ends. CDR3 sequence (DNA): TGTGCCAGCAGCGGGTTCGATGCCCGGGGGTATGGCTACACCTTC. Translation: CASSGFDARGYGYTF.

The sample holds one count of this clone. CDR3 region: CASSLINSADGAYEQYF. In DNA form, the CDR3 reads TGTGCCAGCAGCTTAATCAATTCCGCGGACGGCGCCTACGAGCAGTACTTC. The chain recombines TRBV7-3 with TRBJ2-7; D is ambiguous. Trimming pared 1 base from V and 2 bases from J, leaving 18 bases between. The CDR3 contains 17 residues. Germline assignment: CDR1 SGHTA and CDR2 FQGTGA.

The chain has TRBV4-1 and TRBJ2-7; 7 bases are a match to TRBD1. The germline CDR1 and CDR2 sequences are MGHRA and YSYEKL. The CDR3 covers 16 residues. J was trimmed by 2 bases and V by 3 bases; bases with no gene match: 10. CDR3 bases: TGCGCCAGCAGCCAGGAGAGACAGGGAAACCCCTACGAGCAGTACTTC. Its translation is CASSQERQGNPYEQYF.

The chain recombines TRBV5-1 with TRBJ2-2, with D maybe TRBD1 (6 bases). Trimming pared 2 bases from V and 4 bases from J, leaving 9 bases between. The CDR3 sequence is 14 residues long. The germline gives CDR1 SGHRS, CDR2 YFSETQ. Written as DNA, the CDR3 is TGCGCCAGCAGCTTTGGACAGAGCACCGGGGAGCTGTTTTTT. Protein sequence: CASSFGQSTGELFF.

This clone was counted only a few times. This rearrangement joins TRBV29-1 to TRBJ1-4; unclear D gene. The CDR3 consists of 12 residues. Deletions cut 0 bases from V and 5 bases from J, with 4 bases between. Germline CDR1 and CDR2: SQVTM and ANQGSEA. The CDR3 region is CSVEENNEKLFF. The CDR3 nucleotides are TGCAGCGTTGAAGAGAACAATGAAAAACTGTTTTTT.